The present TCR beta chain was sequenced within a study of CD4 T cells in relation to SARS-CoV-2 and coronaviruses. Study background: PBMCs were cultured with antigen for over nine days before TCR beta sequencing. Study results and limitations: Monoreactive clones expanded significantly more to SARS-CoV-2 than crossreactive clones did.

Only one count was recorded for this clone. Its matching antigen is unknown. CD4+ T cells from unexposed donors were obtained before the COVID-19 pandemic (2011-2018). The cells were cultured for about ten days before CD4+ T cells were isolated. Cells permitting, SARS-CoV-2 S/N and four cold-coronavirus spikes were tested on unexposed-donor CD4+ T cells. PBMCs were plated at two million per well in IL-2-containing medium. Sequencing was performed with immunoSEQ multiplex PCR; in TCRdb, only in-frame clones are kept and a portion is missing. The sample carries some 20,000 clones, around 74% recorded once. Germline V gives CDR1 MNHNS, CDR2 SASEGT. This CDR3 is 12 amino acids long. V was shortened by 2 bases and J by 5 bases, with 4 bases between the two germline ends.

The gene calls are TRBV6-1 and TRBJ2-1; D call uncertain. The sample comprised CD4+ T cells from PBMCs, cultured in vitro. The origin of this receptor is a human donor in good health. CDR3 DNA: TGTGCCAGCAGTGAATGGGACAATGAGCAGTTCTTC. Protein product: CASSEWDNEQFF.